This T cell receptor (beta chain) was recorded in a study of shared clonotypes between healthy human individuals. The trim removed 3 bases at V and 6 bases at J, leaving 8 bases unmatched. The CDR3 spans 15 residues. Each sample came from a Caucasian adult donor living in Nashville, Tennessee. A split of CD4+ cells into CD45RA+ naive and CD45RA-negative memory subsets was performed. Generated by immunoSEQ multiplex PCR, the TCRdb table keeps only in-frame clones and is missing some. The repertoire includes over a million clones, 95% to 99% of them detected once, and roughly 0.45% sits in the top ten.

The sequenced sample was naive CD4+ T cells sorted from blood. Subset reported: CD45RA+ positively selected. The source is a man aged 25-45 years in good health. The chain uses TRBV23-1 and TRBJ1-1, with 9 bases lining up with TRBD1. TRBV23-1 is annotated as an ORF whose role is uncertain. The CDR3 sequence: CASSQAPDRGAEAFF. Here the CDR3 DNA reads TGCGCCAGCAGTCAGGCACCCGACAGGGGGGCTGAAGCTTTCTTT.